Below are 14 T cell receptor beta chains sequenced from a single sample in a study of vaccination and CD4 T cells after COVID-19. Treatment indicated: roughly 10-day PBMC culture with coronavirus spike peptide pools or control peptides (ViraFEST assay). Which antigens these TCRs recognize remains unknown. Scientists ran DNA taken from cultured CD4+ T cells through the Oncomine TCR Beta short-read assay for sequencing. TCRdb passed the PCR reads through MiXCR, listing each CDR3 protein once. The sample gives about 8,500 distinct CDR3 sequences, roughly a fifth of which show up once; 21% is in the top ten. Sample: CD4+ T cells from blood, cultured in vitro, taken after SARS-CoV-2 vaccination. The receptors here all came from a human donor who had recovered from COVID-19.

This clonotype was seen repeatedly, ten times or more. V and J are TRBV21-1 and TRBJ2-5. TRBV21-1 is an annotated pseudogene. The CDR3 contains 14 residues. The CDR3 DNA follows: TGTGCCAGTCTGCTCCGGCCTTGTTGGGAGACCCAGTACTTC. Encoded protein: CASLLRPCWETQYF.

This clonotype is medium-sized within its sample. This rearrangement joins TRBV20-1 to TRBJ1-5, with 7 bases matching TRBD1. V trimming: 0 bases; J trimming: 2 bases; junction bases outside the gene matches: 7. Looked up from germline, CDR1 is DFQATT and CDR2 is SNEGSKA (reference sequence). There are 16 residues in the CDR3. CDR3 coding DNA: TGCAGTGCTAGAGACGCGGAGGGGGCGGGCAATCAGCCCCAGCATTTT. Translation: CSARDAEGAGNQPQHF.

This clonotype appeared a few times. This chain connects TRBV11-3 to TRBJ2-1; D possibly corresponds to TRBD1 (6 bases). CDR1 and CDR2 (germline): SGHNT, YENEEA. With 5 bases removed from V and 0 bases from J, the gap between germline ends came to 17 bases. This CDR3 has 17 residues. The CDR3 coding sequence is TGTGCCAGCAGCGGCGGGTTACAGGGAAGCTCCTACAATGAGCAGTTCTTC. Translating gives CASSGGLQGSSYNEQFF. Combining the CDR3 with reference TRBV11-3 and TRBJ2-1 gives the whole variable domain EAGVVQSPRYKIIEKKQPVAFWCNPISGHNTLYWYLQNLGQGPELLIRYENEEAVDDSQLPKDRFSAERLKGVDSTLKIQPAELGDSAVYLCASSGGLQGSSYNEQFFGPGTRLTVL.

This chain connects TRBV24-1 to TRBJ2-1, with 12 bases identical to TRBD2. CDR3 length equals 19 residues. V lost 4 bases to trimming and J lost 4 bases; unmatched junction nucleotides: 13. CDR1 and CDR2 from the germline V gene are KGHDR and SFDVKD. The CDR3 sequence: CATSDPKPTSGGDYNEQFF. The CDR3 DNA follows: TGTGCCACCAGTGACCCTAAACCGACTAGCGGGGGAGATTACAATGAGCAGTTCTTC.

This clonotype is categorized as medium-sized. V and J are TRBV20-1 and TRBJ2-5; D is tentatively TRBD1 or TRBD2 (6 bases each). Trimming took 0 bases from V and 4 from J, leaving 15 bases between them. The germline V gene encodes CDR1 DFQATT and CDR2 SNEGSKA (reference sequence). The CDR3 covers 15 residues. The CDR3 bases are TGCAGTGCTAGAGATCCTGGGGGGCCTGGAGAGACCCAGTACTTC. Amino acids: CSARDPGGPGETQYF.

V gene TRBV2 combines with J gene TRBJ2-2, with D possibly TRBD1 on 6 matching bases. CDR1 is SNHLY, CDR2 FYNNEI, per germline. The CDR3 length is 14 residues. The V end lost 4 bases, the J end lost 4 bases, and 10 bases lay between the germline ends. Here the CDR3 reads CASSAGAVTGELFF. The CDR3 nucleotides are TGTGCCAGCAGTGCAGGGGCGGTCACCGGGGAGCTGTTTTTT.

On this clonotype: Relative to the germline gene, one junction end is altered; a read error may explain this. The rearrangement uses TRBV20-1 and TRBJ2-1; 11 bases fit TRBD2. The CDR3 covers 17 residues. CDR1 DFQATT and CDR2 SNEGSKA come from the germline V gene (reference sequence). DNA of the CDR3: TGCAGTGCTATCCGCCGGGTGACTAGCGGGATGGGCAATAAGCAGTTCTTC. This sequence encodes CSAIRRVTSGMGNKQFF.

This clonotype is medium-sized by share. In nucleotides, the CDR3 is TGTGCCACCAGCAGAGAAGGATGGGGGGCGAAGGATACGCAGTATTTT. Translation gives CATSREGWGAKDTQYF. V usage is TRBV15 and J usage is TRBJ2-3; either TRBD1 or TRBD2 may supply D (6 bases each). V was shortened by 0 bases and J by 6 bases, with 16 bases between the two germline ends. The CDR3 contains 16 residues. In germline, CDR1 is LNHNV, CDR2 YYDKDF (reference sequence).

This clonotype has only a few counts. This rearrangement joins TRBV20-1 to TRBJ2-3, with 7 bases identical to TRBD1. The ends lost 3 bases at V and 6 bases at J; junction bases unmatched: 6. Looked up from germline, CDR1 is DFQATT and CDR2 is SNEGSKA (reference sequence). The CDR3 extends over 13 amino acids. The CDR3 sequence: CSARGQQLDTQYF. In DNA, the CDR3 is TGCAGTGCTAGGGGACAGCAACTGGATACGCAGTATTTT.

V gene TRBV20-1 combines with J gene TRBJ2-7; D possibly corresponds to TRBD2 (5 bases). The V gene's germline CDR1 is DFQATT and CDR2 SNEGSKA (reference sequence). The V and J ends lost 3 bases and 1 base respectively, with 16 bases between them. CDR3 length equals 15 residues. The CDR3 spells CSASVPSSLSYEQYF. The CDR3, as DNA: TGCAGTGCTAGTGTCCCTAGCAGCCTTTCCTACGAGCAGTACTTC.

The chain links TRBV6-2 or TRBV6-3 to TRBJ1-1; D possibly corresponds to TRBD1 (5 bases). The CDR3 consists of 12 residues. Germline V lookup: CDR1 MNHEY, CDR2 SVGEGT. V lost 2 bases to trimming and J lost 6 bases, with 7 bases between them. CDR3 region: CASSYGQSEAFF. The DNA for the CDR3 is TGTGCCAGCAGTTACGGACAATCTGAAGCTTTCTTT.

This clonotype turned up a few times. The CDR3, as DNA: TGTGCCAGCAGCGGACAGGGTGGTGATACGCAGTATTTT. It encodes CASSGQGGDTQYF. This sequence joins TRBV6-4 and TRBJ2-3; 8 bases are a match to TRBD1. The V and J ends lost 6 bases and 6 bases, in that order; junction bases with no gene match: 5. Per germline, CDR1 MRHNA and CDR2 SNTAGT. The CDR3 is 13 amino acids.

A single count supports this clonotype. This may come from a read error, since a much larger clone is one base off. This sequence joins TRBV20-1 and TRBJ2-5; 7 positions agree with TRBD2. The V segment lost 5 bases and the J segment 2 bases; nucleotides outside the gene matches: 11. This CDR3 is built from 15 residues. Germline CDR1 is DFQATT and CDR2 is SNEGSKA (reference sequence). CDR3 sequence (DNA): TGCAGTGCTGCTAACCGTGGGCGGGGGCAAGAGACCCAGTACTTC. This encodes CSAANRGRGQETQYF.

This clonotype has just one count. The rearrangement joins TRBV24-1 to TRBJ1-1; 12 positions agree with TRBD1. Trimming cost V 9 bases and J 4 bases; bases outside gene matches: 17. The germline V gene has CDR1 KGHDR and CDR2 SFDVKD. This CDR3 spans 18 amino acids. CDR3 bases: TGTGCCACCCCAGGTAAGGGGGGGACAGGGGGCGGTAGCACTGAAGCTTTCTTT. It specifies CATPGKGGTGGGSTEAFF.